A few counts support the clone carrying this T cell receptor beta chain. This sample stems from a study of blood T cells in healthy people across ages. Study-wide context: Template switching recovered approximately one barcoded beta molecule for every two T cells.

Germline loops: CDR1 SGHVS, CDR2 FNYEAQ. CDR3 length: 14 amino acids. Germline trimming cut 6 bases from V and 4 bases from J; bases unmatched to any gene: 8. A J-beta primer mix and a sample-barcoded 5' primer were used in a second PCR of about 7 to 12 cycles. Each sample yielded at least 3 million CDR3-containing paired-end reads. TCRdb reprocessed the 5' RACE reads with MiXCR, giving one entry per CDR3 protein. The data show over 700,000 distinct CDR3 sequences, around a quarter seen once. This same sample was also taken into another study, of T cells of mothers and their children.

This sequence joins TRBV7-6 and TRBJ1-1; 7 bases align to TRBD1. The sequence derives from a boy younger than 18 in good health. The sample taken for sequencing was blood. CDR3 coding DNA: TGTGCCAGCAGTCACAGGGGTGAGAGCACTGAAGCTTTCTTT. Its protein is CASSHRGESTEAFF.